This note documents a single T cell receptor (beta chain) sequence. No antigen is known for it. Qualities for individual bases were not recorded, and no much larger clone is one base off. The trial excluded patients who had a history of autoimmune disease or were on systemic immunosuppression. Peripheral blood for TCR sequencing was drawn from every dose cohort at baseline, at cycle 4 day 1 and at cycle 7 day 1. Samples came from an open-label, multicenter, first-in-human phase I dose-escalation trial of ivuxolimab. The trial enrolled adults with locally advanced or metastatic head and neck squamous cell, hepatocellular, melanoma or renal cell carcinoma. Before TCR sequencing, CD4+ T cells and CD8+ T cells from peripheral blood were sorted into separate populations. This sample stems from a study of OX40 agonist ivuxolimab in advanced cancers. Some background on the complete study: The costimulatory receptor OX40 (CD134) was targeted by ivuxolimab, a fully human IgG2 agonistic monoclonal antibody. The paper describes the monotherapy dose-escalation part (N of about 50 patients) of the phase I trial of ivuxolimab. Partial responses occurred in three dose-escalation patients, of whom one had hepatocellular carcinoma and two had cutaneous melanoma. Intravenous ivuxolimab was administered to patients every 2 weeks at six dose levels: 0.01, 0.1, 0.3, 1.5, 3 and 10 mg/kg. Patients were allowed to have had prior anti-PD-1, anti-PD-L1 or anti-CTLA-4 therapy, and around 40% of the dose-escalation patients had previously received checkpoint inhibitors. The purpose of peripheral TCRbeta sequencing was to test whether ivuxolimab changed TCR sequence diversity and led to clonal T-cell expansion. The dose-escalation cohort was 82.7% male with a mean age of approximately 59 years, ranging from roughly 23 to 90. Of the approximately 54 dose-escalation patients, hepatocellular carcinoma was present in about 20, melanoma in approximately 15, renal cell carcinoma in 9 and head and neck cancer in 9.

At the junction V is shortened by 3 bases and J by 4 bases, with 9 bases in between. The germline V gene gives CDR1 as SGHDN and CDR2 as FVKESK. The cysteine opens and the phenylalanine closes a CDR3 of 14 amino acids. Only CDR3 DNA remains: 42 bases, in frame from the first base. The paper's findings and limits, for the study overall: On average, CD8+ T cells showed more expanded clones than CD4+ T cells after ivuxolimab. In the 0.1-3.0 mg/kg groups, partial responders were among the patients with the lowest normalized peripheral clonal expansion, particularly in CD8+ T cells. At doses from 0.1 to 3.0 mg/kg, clonal expansion was seen in both CD4+ and CD8+ blood T cells between baseline and week 6. Antigen specificity was not determined for the clonally expanded peripheral T cells. Low levels of normalized T-cell clonal expansion were also shown by some nonresponding patients.

Genomic DNA was isolated from the sorted cells so that the TCRbeta CDR3 region could be sequenced. The immunoSEQ Assay was used to sequence the TCRbeta CDR3 regions. Here the immuneACCESS table is served through TCRdb, limited to in-frame sequences with V and J called. Missing clones are a known gap in these copies; in checked studies unresolved V genes cover under half, and the rest lacks a known reason. The sample profile shows 39,000 or so clones; around nine tenths of them were found once. The ten most abundant clones make up 9% to 14% of the sample. Sample: CD4+ or CD8+ T cells sorted from blood, taken in a trial of the OX40 agonist ivuxolimab. The TCR comes from an adult with an advanced solid tumor such as melanoma, head and neck, liver or kidney cancer. The V and J segments used are TRBV14 and TRBJ2-2, with the D gene not confidently named. CDR3 reads: CASSQLRITGELFF. In nucleotides, the sequence is TGTGCCAGCAGCCAGCTCAGGATCACCGGGGAGCTGTTTTTT.